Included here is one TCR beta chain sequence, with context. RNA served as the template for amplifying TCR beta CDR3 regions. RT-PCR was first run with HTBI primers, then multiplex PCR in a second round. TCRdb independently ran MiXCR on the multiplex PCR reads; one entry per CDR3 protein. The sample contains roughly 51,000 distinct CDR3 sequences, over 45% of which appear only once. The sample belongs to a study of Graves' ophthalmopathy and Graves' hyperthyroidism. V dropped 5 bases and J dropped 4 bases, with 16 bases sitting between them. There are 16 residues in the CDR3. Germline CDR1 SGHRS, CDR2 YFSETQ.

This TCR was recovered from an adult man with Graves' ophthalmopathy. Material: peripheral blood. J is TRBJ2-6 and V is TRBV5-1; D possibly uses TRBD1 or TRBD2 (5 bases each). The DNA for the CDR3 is TGCGCCAGCAGACCCCTTGTGGGGGAAGGGGCCAACGTCCTGACTTTC. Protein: CASRPLVGEGANVLTF.